The table lists the clone carrying this T cell receptor beta chain with many counts. Its target is not known. Per germline, CDR1 SGHTA and CDR2 FQGNSA. The junction had 8 bases not matched to a gene; V was cut back by 4 bases and J by 12 bases. This CDR3 has 14 amino acids. The sample originates from a study of spatial heterogeneity in lung cancer. Study as a whole: Fewer alpha-chain than beta-chain sequences were consistently detected.

The study, taken as a whole, reports: There were more appearances of ubiquitous expanded tumor TCRs in blood at resection than at follow-up.

The time point is: blood at routine non-recurrence follow-up after resection. TCRdb analysed the 5' RACE reads with MiXCR anew, one entry per CDR3 protein. The sample contains fewer than 45,000 distinct CDR3 sequences, about 10% of which appear only once. The rearrangement links TRBV7-2 to TRBJ2-3; 12 bases agree with TRBD2. The material sequenced was PBMCs, taken at follow-up. The clonotype originates from a female donor with early-stage non-small cell lung cancer. In DNA, the CDR3 is TGTGCCAGCAGCTCGTGGACTAGCGGGAATTATCAGTATTTT. Its protein is CASSSWTSGNYQYF.